This T cell receptor beta chain stems from a study of blood T cell repertoires in COVID-19. The overall study: Samples representing acute and convalescent COVID-19 were sourced from the United States, Italy and Spain. Sources were T cells, B-cell-depleted T cells, or PBMCs; the material itself was cDNA or gDNA.

Original analysis: Researchers report that nucleated cell counts were estimated from reference gene primer amplification. Measured with immunoSEQ multiplex PCR; TCRdb has only the in-frame clones, and not every one. V and J calls and clone size are as listed in that table; D and trimming were resolved from the DNA. Of fewer than 400,000 clones listed, around 90% are singletons. Patients from Seattle were sampled longitudinally, starting during active infection. The CDR3 has 16 amino acids. Trimming cost V 5 bases and J 4 bases; bases outside gene matches: 12. Germline lookup yields CDR1 SEHNR and CDR2 FQNEAQ (reference sequence).

Sample: peripheral blood. This clonotype was sampled from a woman in her 30s with COVID-19, enrolled during active disease. The chain links TRBV7-9 to TRBJ1-1; TRBD1 matches 8 bases. In nucleotides, the CDR3 is TGTGCCAGCAGCATCCCAGGGGGCGGAGGAGTCACTGAAGCTTTCTTT. Translation: CASSIPGGGGVTEAFF.